This T cell receptor (beta chain) was identified in a study of blood T cell repertoires in COVID-19. Study-wide context: Both acute and convalescent COVID-19 samples were obtained from the United States, Italy and Spain.

Participant-reported clinical history was the basis for cohort assignment. Only in-frame clones appear in the TCRdb table, and some are missing; sequencing was by immunoSEQ multiplex PCR. Of roughly 140,000 clones in the sample, roughly 84% were seen once. The germline CDR1 and CDR2 sequences are GTSNPN and SVGIG (reference sequence). The CDR3 sequence is 16 residues long. V was clipped by 2 bases and J by 7 bases, with 18 bases between them. The chain has TRBV30 and TRBJ1-6; the D gene is possibly TRBD1 (5 bases). The sample consisted of PBMCs or T cells enriched from blood (not recorded which). The TCR sequence derives from a middle-aged man in a cohort exposed to, infected with or recovered from COVID-19 (not recorded which). For the CDR3, the DNA is TGTGCCTGGAGTATCCTTGGGGGGTATGTCAATTCACCCCTCCACTTT. Protein sequence: CAWSILGGYVNSPLHF.